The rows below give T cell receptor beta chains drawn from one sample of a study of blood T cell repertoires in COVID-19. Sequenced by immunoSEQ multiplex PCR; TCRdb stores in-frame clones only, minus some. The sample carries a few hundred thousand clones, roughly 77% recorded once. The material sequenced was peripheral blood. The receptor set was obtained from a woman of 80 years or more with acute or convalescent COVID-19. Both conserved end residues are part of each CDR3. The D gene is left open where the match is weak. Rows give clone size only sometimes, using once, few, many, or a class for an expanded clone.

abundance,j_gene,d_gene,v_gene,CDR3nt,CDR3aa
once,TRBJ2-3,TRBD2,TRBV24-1,TGTGCCACCAGTGACCCCGAAACTAGCGGGGGCACGCAGTATTTT,CATSDPETSGGTQYF
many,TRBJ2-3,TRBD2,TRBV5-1,TGCGCCAGCAGCTTGGGACTAGCGGGAGGTGGAACAGATACGCAGTATTTT,CASSLGLAGGGTDTQYF
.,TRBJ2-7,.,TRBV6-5,TGTGCCAGCAGACCCACCAGGGGTACAACCTACGAGCAGTACTTC,CASRPTRGTTYEQYF
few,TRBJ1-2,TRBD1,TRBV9,TGTGCCAGCAGCGTAGAAGGGACAGCGAGGGGCTACACCTTC,CASSVEGTARGYTF
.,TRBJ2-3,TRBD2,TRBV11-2,TGTGCCAGCAGCTTAGCCCCGACTAGCGGGCGGTTCACGCAGTATTTT,CASSLAPTSGRFTQYF
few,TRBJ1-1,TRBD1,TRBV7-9,TGTGCCAGCAGCCCGGGACAGGGGGAGACTGAAGCTTTCTTT,CASSPGQGETEAFF
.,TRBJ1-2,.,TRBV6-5,TGTGCCAGCAGTAATACCGGGAGGCCGGGCTACACCTTC,CASSNTGRPGYTF
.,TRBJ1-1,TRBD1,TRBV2,TGTGCCAGCAGTGAAAGGGGGCGAACAGGCACTGAAGCTTTCTTT,CASSERGRTGTEAFF
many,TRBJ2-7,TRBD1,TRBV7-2,TGTGCCAGCAGCCGGGGGACAGGCTCATACGAGCAGTACTTC,CASSRGTGSYEQYF
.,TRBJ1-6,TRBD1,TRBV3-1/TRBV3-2,TGTGCCAGCAGCCAAGTGGGACAGGGAATGAGTAATTCACCCCTCCACTTT,CASSQVGQGMSNSPLHF
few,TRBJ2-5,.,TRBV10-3,TGTGCCATCAGTGAAGGGGACGGGAGCCGAGAGACCCAGTACTTC,CAISEGDGSRETQYF
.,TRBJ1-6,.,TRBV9,TGTGCCAGCAGCGTAGGCGGGGGCCTTGGGGCCCTCCACTTT,CASSVGGGLGALHF
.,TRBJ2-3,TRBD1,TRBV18,TGTGCCAGCTCACCGATGCCCTTGACAGGGGGAACAGATACGCAGTATTTT,CASSPMPLTGGTDTQYF
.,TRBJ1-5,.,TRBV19,TGTGCCAGTAGTACCACAGGGCCCCTAAATCAGCCCCAGCATTTT,CASSTTGPLNQPQHF
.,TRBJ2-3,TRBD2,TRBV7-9,TGTGCCAGCAGCTTGGGACTATTTGCAGATACGCAGTATTTT,CASSLGLFADTQYF
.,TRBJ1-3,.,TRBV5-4,TGTGCCAGCAGCTCAGGGTCCTCTGGAAACACCATATATTTT,CASSSGSSGNTIYF
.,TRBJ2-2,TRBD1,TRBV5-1,TGCGCCAGCAGCTCTGTATCGGGGACAGGAAACACCGGGGAGCTGTTTTTT,CASSSVSGTGNTGELFF
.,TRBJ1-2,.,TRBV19,TGTGCCAGTAGTATTACACAGGGCTTCTCTCAGCCGTATGGCTACACCTTC,CASSITQGFSQPYGYTF
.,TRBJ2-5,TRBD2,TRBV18,TGTGCCAGCTCACCGACTAGCGGGCAAGAGACCCAGTACTTC,CASSPTSGQETQYF
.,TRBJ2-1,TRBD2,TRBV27,TGTGCCAGCAGTTTATTGGGACTAGCGGGCAGACGTGGTGAGCAGTTCTTC,CASSLLGLAGRRGEQFF
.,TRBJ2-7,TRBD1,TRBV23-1,TGCGCCAGCAGTCGGGACAGGGGGCGGCAGAGCTCCTACGAGCAGTACTTC,CASSRDRGRQSSYEQYF
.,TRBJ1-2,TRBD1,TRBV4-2,TGTGCCAGCAGCCAAGAGGGACAGGGGGCCGTCTACACCTTC,CASSQEGQGAVYTF
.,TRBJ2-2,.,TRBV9,TGTGCCAGCAGCGTAGTATCTAACACCGGGGAGCTGTTTTTT,CASSVVSNTGELFF